This passage covers 22 T cell receptor beta chains from one sample sequenced in a study of shared clonotypes between healthy human individuals. Profiling relied on immunoSEQ multiplex PCR, and the TCRdb table lists in-frame clones only, not all of them. This sample has roughly 1 million clones, with more than 75% found just once. The specimen was memory CD4+ T cells from PBMCs. The subset denotes: CD45RA-negative fraction. The receptor source for this set is a man between 18 and 35 years old in good health. Some clones in this sample may be carry-over from other donors' samples.

V is TRBV30 and J is TRBJ2-1; TRBD2 is a possible D gene (6 bases). This CDR3 is 15 amino acids long. V lost 8 bases and J 0 bases, leaving 17 bases between the germline ends. The germline V gene encodes CDR1 GTSNPN and CDR2 SVGIG (reference sequence). For the CDR3, the DNA is TGTGCCGGTTGGGACGCCGGGAGCTCCTACAATGAGCAGTTCTTC. It is translated as CAGWDAGSSYNEQFF. Drawing the rest from reference TRBV30 and TRBJ2-1, the complete variable domain is SQTIHQWPATLVQPVGSPLSLECTVEGTSNPNLYWYRQAAGRGLQLLFYSVGIGQISSEVPQNLSASRPQDRQFILSSKKLLLSDSGFYLCAGWDAGSSYNEQFFGPGTRLTVL.

This clone was detected many times. The chain couples TRBV27 to TRBJ1-2, with D possibly being TRBD1 (6 bases). The CDR3 spans 14 residues. V lost 5 bases, J lost 9 bases, and 19 bases lay in between. Germline V gives CDR1 MNHEY, CDR2 SMNVEV (reference sequence). DNA for the CDR3: TGTGCCAGCAGTCTAGGTCAGGGGACGTTTAGCTACACCTTC. The encoded protein is CASSLGQGTFSYTF.

The chain employs TRBV7-9 and TRBJ2-5; 12 bases agree with TRBD2. Germline trimming cut 4 bases from V and 4 bases from J; bases unmatched to any gene: 4. The CDR3 is 15 residues long. Germline V CDR1 and CDR2: SEHNR, FQNEAQ (reference sequence). The CDR3 is CASSSTSGSGETQYF. The CDR3 coding sequence is TGTGCCAGCAGCTCGACTAGCGGGAGTGGAGAGACCCAGTACTTC.

The table lists this clone with a few counts. This chain links TRBV14 with TRBJ2-2; D perhaps matches TRBD1 (5 bases). The CDR3 length is 15 residues. Germline V gene lookup returns CDR1 SGHDN and CDR2 FVKESK. V lost 3 bases and J 4 bases, leaving 12 bases between the germline ends. The CDR3 DNA reads as TGTGCCAGCAGCCAGTTTGACAGCCCCACCGGGGAGCTGTTTTTT. Translating gives CASSQFDSPTGELFF.

The table lists this clone with a few counts. The chain carries TRBV7-2 and TRBJ2-7; 11 positions match TRBD1. With V trimmed by 4 bases and J by 1 base, 3 bases remained unmatched. Germline V CDR1 and CDR2: SGHTA, FQGNSA. This CDR3 comprises 15 residues. CDR3 coding DNA: TGTGCCAGCAGCTGGGGACAGGGGGGGTCCTACGAGCAGTACTTC. This gives the protein CASSWGQGGSYEQYF. The full variable domain, rest sourced from reference TRBV7-2 and TRBJ2-7, is GAGVSQSPSNKVTEKGKDVELRCDPISGHTALYWYRQSLGQGLEFLIYFQGNSAPDKSGLPSDRFSAERTGGSVSTLTIQRTQQEDSAVYLCASSWGQGGSYEQYFGPGTRLTVT.

This clone was seen once. The chain employs TRBV9 and TRBJ2-2; 9 positions agree with TRBD2. CDR3 length equals 16 residues. The V gene end was trimmed by 0 bases and the J gene end by 9 bases; junction bases not matched to a gene: 9. From germline, CDR1 is SGDLS and CDR2 YYNGEE. The CDR3 region is CASSVAAGGASRELFF. In DNA, the CDR3 is TGTGCCAGCAGCGTAGCAGCGGGAGGAGCGAGCCGGGAGCTGTTTTTT.

This clone has just a few counts. The chain has TRBV10-1 and TRBJ1-5; D gene uncertain. Per the germline V gene, CDR1 is WNHNN and CDR2 is SYGVQD (reference sequence). Trimming stripped 8 bases from V and 5 bases from J, with 7 bases between. CDR3 length equals 11 residues. CDR3 nucleotide sequence: TGCGCCAGCCAAGGGTATCAGCCCCAGCATTTT. Encoded protein: CASQGYQPQHF.

The chain joins TRBV5-5 to TRBJ1-2, with 10 positions matching TRBD1. V was pared by 3 bases and J by 6 bases, with 2 bases of the junction left unmatched. This CDR3 is built from 13 residues. Germline loops: CDR1 SGHKS, CDR2 YYEKEE (reference sequence). This CDR3 is CASSSGTGDGYTF. The CDR3 DNA reads as TGTGCCAGCAGCTCCGGGACAGGGGATGGCTACACCTTC.

The rearrangement uses TRBV18 and TRBJ1-2; TRBD1 matches 8 bases. The CDR3 length is 16 residues. J gave up 3 bases and V 3 bases, and 9 bases lay outside the gene matches. Per the germline V gene, CDR1 is KGHSH and CDR2 is LQKENI. The CDR3: CASSPSFTGGDYGYTF. CDR3 bases: TGTGCCAGCTCACCCTCCTTCACAGGGGGGGACTATGGCTACACCTTC.

The chain has TRBV28 and TRBJ1-2; D is unclear. This CDR3 spans 14 amino acids. Germline CDR1 MDHEN, CDR2 SYDVKM. V was clipped by 2 bases and J by 4 bases, with 11 bases between them. Here the CDR3 reads CASSLEGGPYGYTF. The CDR3, as DNA: TGTGCCAGCAGTTTAGAGGGAGGACCCTATGGCTACACCTTC.

This chain links TRBV11-1 with TRBJ2-3; D perhaps matches TRBD1 (6 bases). Germline V CDR1 and CDR2: SGHAT, FQDESV (reference sequence). V lost 4 bases and J 0 bases, leaving 17 bases between the germline ends. The CDR3 is 17 amino acids. CDR3 bases: TGTGCCAGCAGCTCGGGTCAAGGGGGACCTAGCACAGATACGCAGTATTTT. Residues: CASSSGQGGPSTDTQYF. Full variable domain (rest looked up from reference TRBV11-1 and TRBJ2-3): EAEVAQSPRYKITEKSQAVAFWCDPISGHATLYWYRQILGQGPELLVQFQDESVVDDSQLPKDRFSAERLKGVDSTLKIQPAELGDSAMYLCASSSGQGGPSTDTQYFGPGTRLTVL.

The gene calls are TRBV15 and TRBJ2-5; possible D gene TRBD1, 5 bases. Trimming took 0 bases from V and 1 from J, leaving 12 bases between them. CDR3 length: 16 amino acids. CDR1 is LNHNV, CDR2 YYDKDF, per germline (reference sequence). The CDR3 nucleotides read TGTGCCACCAGCAGAGATAGTTGGCAGGGCCAAGAGACCCAGTACTTC. This gives the protein CATSRDSWQGQETQYF. Using reference TRBV15 and TRBJ2-5 for the parts outside the CDR3, the full variable domain is DAMVIQNPRYQVTQFGKPVTLSCSQTLNHNVMYWYQQKSSQAPKLLFHYYDKDFNNEADTPDNFQSRRPNTSFCFLDIRSPGLGDTAMYLCATSRDSWQGQETQYFGPGTRLLVL.

This clone was recorded once. The rearrangement uses TRBV4-1 and TRBJ1-4, with a weak D call TRBD1 (5 bases). The CDR3 is 15 amino acids. The V gene's germline CDR1 is MGHRA and CDR2 YSYEKL. V dropped 2 bases and J dropped 2 bases, with 9 bases sitting between them. This chain's CDR3 is CASSQTGLTNEKLFF. The CDR3 nucleotides read TGCGCCAGCAGCCAAACGGGACTGACTAATGAAAAACTGTTTTTT.

CDR3 nucleotides: TGCGCCAGCAGCTTGGGTGGGACAAATTACAATGAGCAGTTCTTC. Encoded protein: CASSLGGTNYNEQFF. This chain links TRBV5-1 with TRBJ2-1; D is possibly TRBD1 (6 bases). The length of the CDR3 is 15 residues. Germline lookup yields CDR1 SGHRS and CDR2 YFSETQ. V lost 0 bases to trimming and J lost 4 bases, with 11 bases between them.

The rearrangement joins TRBV29-1 to TRBJ1-4, with TRBD1 identical over 7 bases. This CDR3 is 16 amino acids long. CDR1 SQVTM and CDR2 ANQGSEA come from the germline V gene. V was clipped by 6 bases and J by 3 bases; unmatched bases: 13. CDR3 nucleotides: TGCAGCGTGACAGGGTCTGGAGGATTGGCTAATGAAAAACTGTTTTTT. Translation gives CSVTGSGGLANEKLFF.

The chain joins TRBV2 to TRBJ1-2, with 8 positions matching TRBD1. There are 13 residues in the CDR3. Germline CDR1 reads SNHLY; CDR2 reads FYNNEI. V gave up 6 bases and J gave up 8 bases; unmatched junction bases: 8. The DNA of the CDR3 is TGTGCCAGCAGGGCGACAGGGGCGGACGGCTACACCTTC. It translates to CASRATGADGYTF.

Only a few counts were recorded for this clone. This may be a read error, as it is one base from a much larger clone. Additional DNA sequences in this sample encode the identical CDR3. CDR3 residues: CASSLWGSGELFF. CDR3 nucleotide sequence: TGTGCCAGCAGTTTATGGGGGTCCGGGGAGCTGTTTTTT. The V and J genes are TRBV27 and TRBJ2-2; D possibly matches TRBD1 or TRBD2 (5 bases each). Per the germline V gene, CDR1 is MNHEY and CDR2 is SMNVEV (reference sequence). V gave up 1 base and J gave up 6 bases, with 6 bases separating them. The CDR3 length is 13 residues.

Worth noting for this clone: Distinct nucleotide sequences in the sample also encode this CDR3. The J gene is TRBJ1-2, the V gene TRBV28; a weak D match, TRBD1 (6 bases). Trimming took off 6 bases at V and 0 bases at J, with 11 bases between the two ends. This CDR3 is 14 amino acids long. Germline loops: CDR1 MDHEN, CDR2 SYDVKM. For the CDR3, the DNA is TGTGCCAGCAGCCTGGGACAAACTAACTATGGCTACACCTTC. Its translation: CASSLGQTNYGYTF.

This clone was counted ten times or more. V is TRBV7-2 and J is TRBJ2-7; D perhaps matches TRBD2 (5 bases). The CDR3 is made up of 16 amino acids. Trimming pared 3 bases from V and 1 base from J, leaving 16 bases between. Germline CDR1 reads SGHTA; CDR2 reads FQGNSA. The CDR3: CASSFSLAGASYEQYF. The CDR3 coding sequence is TGTGCCAGCAGCTTTAGCCTGGCGGGCGCGTCCTACGAGCAGTACTTC.

This sequence joins TRBV28 and TRBJ2-3, with D possibly matching TRBD2 (6 bases). The CDR3 is 14 residues long. CDR1 and CDR2 (germline): MDHEN, SYDVKM. The V and J ends lost 3 bases and 4 bases respectively, with 11 bases between them. DNA for the CDR3: TGTGCCAGCAGTTTGGAGGGAGGCCCAGATACGCAGTATTTT. This sequence encodes CASSLEGGPDTQYF.

The chain joins TRBV19 to TRBJ2-7; 9 nucleotides match TRBD1. From germline, CDR1 is LNHDA and CDR2 SQIVND (reference sequence). Losses at the gene ends were 2 bases for V and 0 bases for J; bases not matched to a gene: 8. CDR3 length: 17 amino acids. As DNA, the CDR3 is TGTGCCAGTAGTATAACCCTCGACAGGGGGAGCTCCTACGAGCAGTACTTC. The encoded protein is CASSITLDRGSSYEQYF.

The V and J genes are TRBV11-2 and TRBJ1-3; D remains unclear. V lost 5 bases and J lost 2, with 10 bases in between. The CDR3 consists of 14 residues. In germline, CDR1 is SGHAT, CDR2 FQNNGV. This CDR3 reads CASSARLTGNTIYF. The DNA of the CDR3 is TGTGCCAGCAGCGCTCGGCTTACTGGAAACACCATATATTTT. The whole variable domain, filled in from reference TRBV11-2 and TRBJ1-3, reads EAGVAQSPRYKIIEKRQSVAFWCNPISGHATLYWYQQILGQGPKLLIQFQNNGVVDDSQLPKDRFSAERLKGVDSTLKIQPAKLEDSAVYLCASSARLTGNTIYFGEGSWLTVV.